This TCR beta chain was sequenced in a study of blood T cell repertoires in COVID-19 (TCRdb year 2020). With respect to the entire study: Collaborator samples came from the United States, Italy and Spain and covered acute and convalescent phases of COVID-19. Deeply sampled blood TCRbeta repertoires from subjects exposed to, actively infected with, or recovered from COVID-19 were included in the dataset. A freely available public database, intended as a resource for researchers studying the immune response to SARS-CoV-2, is where the repertoires were released. Where available, HLA class I and class II types were taken from metadata supplied by the sample provider and were not determined by assay-based typing. The samples were drawn from two sources: the first 160 participants of the ongoing ImmuneRACE study, and over 1,000 subjects contributed by 6 global collaborators. Sample metadata almost always included a de-identified subject ID, COVID-19 status, age in years and sex. The material from the prospective study consisted of cDNA or gDNA derived from T cells, B-cell-depleted T cells, or PBMCs.

Overall study outcomes, separate from this receptor: How much clinical and demographic metadata was included differed by source and by participant, and the metadata was provided uncurated.

This clone was seen a few times. The antigen it binds to is not known. Per-nucleotide qualities are absent, and no much larger clonotype sits a single base away. The immunoSEQ Assay, a bias-controlled multiplex PCR, was used to amplify TCRbeta CDR3 regions from genomic DNA. In the paper's pipeline: The number of nucleated cells in each sample was estimated from the amplification of reference gene primers within the assay. Sequence reads were collapsed and filtered to measure the absolute abundance of every unique TCRbeta CDR3 rearrangement. For each sample, productive Simpson clonality was calculated as the square root of Simpson's diversity index across productive rearrangements. Imported from immuneACCESS, the table was reduced by TCRdb to in-frame sequences with V and J called. These copies leave out some clones; in studies compared against another copy, an unresolved V gene accounts for under half, and the cause of the remainder is not known. That table furnishes V, J and clone size, whereas the DNA furnished D and trimming. For this sample the table gives about 160,000 clones, of which more than 65% were detected only once. The ten largest clones add up to 8% to 8.5% of the sample.

At one collaborating source in Seattle, patients were enrolled during active infection and were followed longitudinally through the course of disease. The collaborating institutions used their own protocols to collect whole blood in K2EDTA tubes. For TCRbeta analysis, collaborator samples were shipped as frozen whole blood, as isolated PBMCs, or as DNA extracted from either sample type. For CDR1 and CDR2, the germline V gene lists LGHNA and YNFKEQ. Trimming accounts for 4 bases at V and 6 bases at J, while the number of junction bases matched to no gene is 10. From the cysteine through the phenylalanine, the CDR3 covers 17 amino acids. The sequence is cut down to CDR3 DNA, 51 bases in frame from base 1.

Material: peripheral blood. In this chain, TRBV4-2 is recombined with TRBJ2-2, with 11 bases in between that match TRBD1. This TCR came from a woman between 55 and 75 years old with COVID-19, enrolled during active disease. CDR3 loop: CASSRERTGGPSGELFF. The DNA reads TGTGCCAGCAGCCGAGAAAGGACAGGGGGCCCCTCCGGGGAGCTGTTTTTT.